Sequencing of this T cell receptor (beta chain) was carried out in a study of blood T cell repertoires in COVID-19. Looking at the study overall: Samples representing acute and convalescent COVID-19 were sourced from the United States, Italy and Spain. Nucleic acid was either cDNA or gDNA, and it came from T cells, B-cell-depleted T cells, or PBMCs.

Trimming shortened V by 4 bases and J by 14 bases, and 12 bases separated the two germline ends. Germline values: CDR1 SNHLY, CDR2 FYNNEI. This CDR3 has 11 residues. In the original workflow: Quantification of nucleated cells was approximated via reference gene primer amplification. Clones were read by immunoSEQ multiplex PCR, and TCRdb kept only the in-frame ones, dropping some. The V and J calls and clone size were taken over from that table, and D and trimming were inferred from the DNA. The profile shows some 120,000 clones, around 70% of them singletons. This TCR came from a man in his sixties with acute or convalescent COVID-19. The chain uses TRBV2 and TRBJ2-1, with D hard to call. The sequenced material came from peripheral blood. Written as DNA, the CDR3 is TGTGCCAGCAGTGCTGATCTAAGCAAGTTCTTC. Translated, it gives CASSADLSKFF.